This T cell receptor (beta chain) was profiled in a study of cytotoxic CD8 clonotypes in ibrutinib-treated CLL. Study-level findings and limits: Ibrutinib response saw clonality rise, and progression saw it return toward baseline. The public clonotypes identified were infrequent and showed contraction or stability on treatment.

As to this clone: The antigen is not known.

Investigators sought sequencing depths of between 1 in 200,000 and 1 in 1 million T cells. The assay was immunoSEQ multiplex PCR, and TCRdb's table has in-frame clones only and misses some. The repertoire holds around 200,000 clones, with roughly 65% as singletons. CDR1 and CDR2 from the germline V gene are GTSNPN and SVGIG (reference sequence). The CDR3 length is 15 residues. V trimming: 1 base; J trimming: 2 bases; junction bases outside the gene matches: 4. The sequenced sample was PBMCs, obtained after 12 months of ibrutinib treatment. The TCR originated in a human donor with chronic lymphocytic leukemia. This chain links TRBV30 with TRBJ1-4; TRBD1 matches at 7 bases. The CDR3 loop reads CAWSADRVTNEKLFF. As DNA, the CDR3 is TGTGCCTGGAGTGCCGACAGGGTTACTAATGAAAAACTGTTTTTT.